Presented here are 2 T cell receptor beta chains from one specimen sequenced in a study of T cell repertoires in cytomegalovirus infection. One entry per CDR3 protein results from TCRdb running MiXCR on the reads. Of around 450,000 distinct CDR3 sequences listed, roughly 30% were seen once; the top ten hold roughly 15%. Material: PBMCs. Source of these receptors: a human donor in good health (CMV status not recorded). Some clones in this sample may be carry-over from other donors' samples.

This clonotype occurred a few times. This rearrangement joins TRBV20-1 to TRBJ1-1; TRBD1 might be the D (5 bases). Germline CDR1 reads DFQATT; CDR2 reads SNEGSKA (reference sequence). This CDR3 contains 15 residues. Trimming stripped 3 bases from V and 7 bases from J, with 21 bases between. This CDR3 is CSASLPAVSGGEAFF. The CDR3 region has the DNA TGCAGTGCTAGCCTCCCTGCGGTGAGCGGGGGTGAAGCTTTCTTT.

In this sample, this clonotype turned up a few times. The chain carries TRBV5-5 and TRBJ2-3, with D perhaps matching TRBD1 (5 bases). This CDR3 has 15 residues. Looked up from germline, CDR1 is SGHKS and CDR2 is YYEKEE (reference sequence). V was cut by 0 bases and J by 1 base, with 9 bases left in between. This CDR3 reads CASSLERGRTDTQYF. The CDR3 DNA reads as TGTGCCAGCAGCTTGGAAAGGGGCCGCACAGATACGCAGTATTTT.